This record concerns one T cell receptor (beta chain) sequence. Its target is not known. It was into CD45RA+ naive and CD45RA-negative memory subsets that the CD4+ cells were split. These data belong to a study of shared clonotypes between healthy human individuals. Study conclusions and caveats: It was expected that sequencing depth would affect clonotype sharing among donors.

The CDR3 has 15 amino acids. Germline CDR1 WSHSY, CDR2 SAAADI. With 4 bases removed from V and 3 bases from J, the gap between germline ends came to 15 bases. TCRdb's copy holds only in-frame clones and misses some; the assay was immunoSEQ multiplex PCR. Of roughly 1.4 million clones listed, less than 99% are singletons. This rearrangement joins TRBV10-2 to TRBJ1-2, with D perhaps matching TRBD1 (5 bases). This receptor was taken from a man under 40 in good health. Sequencing was performed on naive CD4+ T cells sorted from blood. Subset reported: CD45RA+ positively selected. The CDR3 sequence: CASSARGWGDYGYTF. CDR3 nucleotide sequence: TGCGCCAGCAGTGCTCGGGGGTGGGGTGACTATGGCTACACCTTC.